This entry lists 6 T cell receptor beta chains sequenced from one sample in a study of a mutant IDH1 vaccine in newly diagnosed glioma. The table came from immunoSEQ multiplex PCR; TCRdb's copy has only in-frame clones and leaves some out. The sample yields around 31,000 clones, nearly 90% seen once. The time point was: week 11, during vaccination. In every dose of vaccine, 300 ug of mutant IDH1 20-mer peptide was given alongside topical imiquimod. No antigen is known for these receptors. Sequenced material: PBMCs, taken from a glioma patient whose treatment included an IDH1 peptide vaccine. The receptors derive from a man aged 18 to 29 with glioma.

This chain connects TRBV7-2 to TRBJ2-7, with D possibly being TRBD1 (7 bases). CDR1 and CDR2 from the germline V gene are SGHTA and FQGNSA. The CDR3 sequence is 14 residues long. V gave up 4 bases and J gave up 4 bases, with 14 bases separating them. CDR3 sequence reads: CASSSQTGTYEQYF. The CDR3 DNA sequence: TGTGCCAGCAGCTCCCAGACAGGGACTTACGAGCAGTACTTC.

The chain is built from TRBV30 and TRBJ2-7; D remains ambiguous. The CDR3 contains 11 residues. Germline loops: CDR1 GTSNPN, CDR2 SVGIG (reference sequence). V lost 1 base, J lost 1 base, and 2 bases lay in between. CDR3 coding DNA: TGTGCCTGGAGTGCGTCCTACGAGCAGTACTTC. Its protein is CAWSASYEQYF.

Judged by abundance, this clone is large (0.1 to 1%). This chain links TRBV6-5 with TRBJ2-5, with D tentatively TRBD2 (6 bases). The V and J ends lost 1 base and 2 bases respectively, with 8 bases between them. The CDR3 consists of 14 residues. CDR1 MNHEY and CDR2 SVGAGI come from the germline V gene. The CDR3 bases are TGTGCCAGCAGTTACTTTGGGGGGCAAGAGACCCAGTACTTC. Amino acids: CASSYFGGQETQYF.

V usage is TRBV4-1 and J usage is TRBJ1-3; tentative D call: TRBD1 (5 bases). V gave up 0 bases and J gave up 0 bases, with 9 bases separating them. Looked up from germline, CDR1 is MGHRA and CDR2 is YSYEKL. The length of the CDR3 is 16 residues. CDR3 residues: CASSQDTGFSGNTIYF. The CDR3 nucleotides read TGCGCCAGCAGCCAAGACACAGGATTCTCTGGAAACACCATATATTTT.

CDR3 region: CASSPDRVGTEAFF. The CDR3 bases are TGTGCCAGCAGCCCGGACAGGGTCGGGACTGAAGCTTTCTTT. The chain carries TRBV5-6 and TRBJ1-1, with 8 bases lining up with TRBD1. Germline loops: CDR1 SGHDT, CDR2 YYEEEE. Trimming removed 4 bases from V and 5 bases from J; junction bases left unmatched: 7. The CDR3 runs to 14 residues.

DNA of the CDR3: TGCGCCAGCAGCTTGGGACAGGGTCAATACGAGCAGTACTTC. Amino acids: CASSLGQGQYEQYF. The genes are TRBV5-1 and TRBJ2-7, with 7 bases aligning to TRBD1. Per germline, CDR1 SGHRS and CDR2 YFSETQ. This CDR3 has 14 amino acids. Trimming took 0 bases from V and 4 from J; bases not matched to a gene: 4.